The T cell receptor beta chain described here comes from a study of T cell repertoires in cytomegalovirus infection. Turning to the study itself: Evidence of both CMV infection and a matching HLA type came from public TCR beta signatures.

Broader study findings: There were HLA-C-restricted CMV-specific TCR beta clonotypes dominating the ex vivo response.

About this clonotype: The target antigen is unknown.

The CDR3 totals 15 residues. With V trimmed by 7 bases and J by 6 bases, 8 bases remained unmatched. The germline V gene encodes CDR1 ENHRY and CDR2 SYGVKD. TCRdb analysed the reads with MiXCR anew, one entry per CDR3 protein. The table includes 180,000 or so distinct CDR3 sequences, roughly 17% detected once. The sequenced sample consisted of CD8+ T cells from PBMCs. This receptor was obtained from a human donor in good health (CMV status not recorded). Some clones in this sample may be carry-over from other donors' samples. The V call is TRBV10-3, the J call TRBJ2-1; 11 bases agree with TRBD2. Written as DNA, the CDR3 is TGTGCCATCACCGACCTAGCGGGGGGATTCAATGAGCAGTTCTTC. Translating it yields CAITDLAGGFNEQFF.